This T cell receptor (beta chain) was recorded in a study of blood T cell repertoires in COVID-19. About the research overall: The United States, Italy and Spain were the sources of the acute and convalescent COVID-19 samples.

This clone has just a few counts. CDR3 length: 14 amino acids. Germline-derived CDR1 and CDR2 are SGHVS and FQNEAQ. Deletions cut 5 bases from V and 1 base from J, with 11 bases between. Per the original methods: For nucleated cells, counts were estimated from reference gene primer amplification. Data came from immunoSEQ multiplex PCR; TCRdb stores just in-frame clones and leaves some out. V and J calls and clone size are given by that table; D and trimming were obtained from the DNA. The sample lists about 150,000 clones; roughly 85% were seen once. This TCR was sampled from a woman older than 75 with acute or convalescent COVID-19. V and J are TRBV7-8 and TRBJ1-1; D uncertain. Specimen: peripheral blood. CDR3 sequence reads: CASSRDTQNTEAFF. CDR3 nucleotide sequence: TGTGCCAGCAGCCGAGACACCCAGAACACTGAAGCTTTCTTT.